What follows are 24 T cell receptor beta chains derived from one specimen sequenced in a study of T cells in Graves' hyperthyroidism and ophthalmopathy (dated by TCRdb to the late 2010s). The method was multiplex PCR. These reads were obtained on an Illumina HiSeq 2000. TCR beta CDR3 regions were amplified from RNA transcripts. The TCR CDR3 was subjected to a first round of RT-PCR using the HTBI primer set and the Qiagen OneStep RT-PCR kit. TCRdb passed the public sequencing reads through fastp at Q25 and MiXCR, retaining productive beta sequences. Every distinct CDR3 protein forms one entry, paired with its most common genes and DNA. The sample table contains approximately 590,000 distinct CDR3 sequences; only one count was recorded for around 42% of them. Roughly 8.2% of the sample rests with the top ten. The sample comprised peripheral blood or thyroid tissue (not recorded which). The receptors here all came from a woman aged 18-35 years with Graves' hyperthyroidism. Donor details come from another sample of the same person, matched by shared clones.

This clonotype has just a few counts. This chain joins TRBV7-8 and TRBJ1-2; tentative D call: TRBD1 (5 bases). Germline V lookup: CDR1 SGHVS, CDR2 FQNEAQ. Trimming shortened V by 1 base and J by 2 bases, and 11 bases separated the two germline ends. CDR3 size: 15 residues. For the CDR3, the DNA is TGTGCCAGCAGCTTAGGGGGCCTGGCCAACTATGGCTACACCTTC. Protein product: CASSLGGLANYGYTF. The full variable domain, its missing parts supplied by reference TRBV7-8 and TRBJ1-2, is GAGVSQSPRYKVAKRGQDVALRCDPISGHVSLFWYQQALGQGPEFLTYFQNEAQLDKSGLPSDRFFAERPEGSVSTLKIQRTQQEDSAVYLCASSLGGLANYGYTFGSGTRLTVV.

This rearrangement joins TRBV7-9 to TRBJ1-6; TRBD1 matches 8 bases. The CDR3 covers 16 residues. V trimming: 5 bases; J trimming: 2 bases; junction bases outside the gene matches: 5. In germline, CDR1 is SEHNR, CDR2 FQNEAQ (reference sequence). For the CDR3, the DNA is TGTGCCAGCAGCCGCCCGGGACAGGCCTATAATTCACCCCTCCACTTT. It translates to CASSRPGQAYNSPLHF.

The rearrangement links TRBV12-3 or TRBV12-4 to TRBJ1-1; no clear D. The CDR3 has 12 amino acids. Deletions cut 5 bases from V and 6 bases from J, with 10 bases between. CDR3 DNA: TGTGCCAGCAGTCCACTATACGCTGAAGCTTTCTTT. Translating it yields CASSPLYAEAFF.

The genes are TRBV7-3 and TRBJ2-5; 7 bases align to TRBD2. The CDR3 is made up of 14 amino acids. Germline trimming cut 5 bases from V and 1 base from J; bases unmatched to any gene: 4. Germline V gene data show CDR1 as SGHTA and CDR2 as FQGTGA. The CDR3 DNA reads as TGTGCCAGCAGCCAGGGACTACTCCAAGAGACCCAGTACTTC. This codes for CASSQGLLQETQYF.

Worth noting for this clonotype: Relative to the germline gene, one junction end is altered; a read error may explain this. This chain joins TRBV10-3 and TRBJ2-6; 8 positions agree with TRBD1. The CDR3 consists of 18 residues. Per the germline V gene, CDR1 is ENHRY and CDR2 is SYGVKD. This chain's CDR3 is CASSNSGGAQFGANVLTF. CDR3 DNA sequence: TGTGCCAGCAGTAACTCAGGGGGCGCGCAGTTTGGGGCCAACGTCCTGACTTTC.

This clonotype has more than one count but fewer than ten. The J gene is TRBJ2-7, the V gene TRBV19; 13 nucleotides align to TRBD2. The CDR3 consists of 16 residues. J lost 6 bases, V lost 1 base, and 6 bases had no gene match. The germline V gene has CDR1 LNHDA and CDR2 SQIVND (reference sequence). CDR3 in amino acids: CASSIVGTSGIAEQYF. CDR3 coding DNA: TGTGCCAGTAGTATAGTCGGGACTAGCGGGATAGCCGAGCAGTACTTC.

This clonotype was detected a few times. The chain carries TRBV9 and TRBJ2-5, with a weak D call TRBD2 (7 bases). Germline V gene data show CDR1 as SGDLS and CDR2 as YYNGEE. This CDR3 has 15 residues. V lost 3 bases, J lost 3 bases, and 15 bases lay in between. The CDR3: CASSGQEGGEETQYF. CDR3 DNA sequence: TGTGCCAGCAGCGGACAAGAGGGGGGGGAAGAGACCCAGTACTTC.

This clonotype was seen ten or more times. The chain employs TRBV2 and TRBJ1-2, with D possibly matching TRBD1 (6 bases). Trimming removed 6 bases at V and 7 bases at J, with 12 bases between. The CDR3 spans 12 residues. Germline lookup yields CDR1 SNHLY and CDR2 FYNNEI. As DNA, the CDR3 is TGTGCCAGCAGCGCGAGGGGGTCTGGCTACACCTTC. Protein product: CASSARGSGYTF.

This clonotype has just one count. The rearrangement links TRBV6-1 to TRBJ2-3; D gene uncertain. CDR1 is MNHNS, CDR2 SASEGT, per germline. V lost 7 bases to trimming and J lost 4 bases, with 6 bases between them. This CDR3 region has 11 residues. CDR3 protein: CASKMADTQYF. The CDR3 region has the DNA TGTGCCAGCAAGATGGCAGATACGCAGTATTTT.

Points on this clonotype: The junction does not match germline at one end; this may be a read error. The chain combines TRBV4-2 with TRBJ1-2, with D perhaps matching TRBD1 (6 bases). There are 15 residues in the CDR3. From germline, CDR1 is LGHNA and CDR2 YNFKEQ. CDR3 amino acids: CASSHDGGATYDYTF. In DNA form, the CDR3 reads TGTGCCAGCAGCCACGATGGGGGGGCGACCTATGACTACACCTTC.

This clonotype was found many times. The chain uses TRBV29-1 and TRBJ1-1; TRBD1 might be the D (5 bases). Trimming left V 8 bases short and J 2 bases short, with 12 bases between. Per germline, CDR1 SQVTM and CDR2 ANQGSEA. The length of the CDR3 is 12 residues. The CDR3 loop is CSHWDLNTEAFF. As DNA, the CDR3 is TGCAGCCACTGGGACCTTAACACTGAAGCTTTCTTT.

The chain recombines TRBV7-8 with TRBJ1-3; 7 bases are a match to TRBD1. This CDR3 contains 15 residues. V lost 1 base and J lost 2; bases outside the gene matches: 2. Germline V gives CDR1 SGHVS, CDR2 FQNEAQ. This CDR3 is CASSLDTGAGNTIYF. CDR3 nucleotides: TGTGCCAGCAGCTTAGACACAGGGGCTGGAAACACCATATATTTT.

Notes on this clonotype: The CDR3 carries no conserved terminal phenylalanine or tryptophan, so it likely arises from a read error. The V and J genes are TRBV7-9 and TRBJ2-5; the D is unclear. The V gene lost 5 bases and the J gene lost 2 bases, with 15 bases spanning the gap. The CDR3 spans 15 residues. Germline V gives CDR1 SEHNR, CDR2 FQNEAQ (reference sequence). CDR3 DNA sequence: TGTGCCAGCAGCCAAGGCACCGGGCGGCAAGAGACCCAGTACTCC. This translates into CASSQGTGRQETQYS.

This clonotype was seen at least ten times. The chain has TRBV10-3 and TRBJ1-2; the D gene is possibly TRBD1 (6 bases). The CDR3 extends over 13 amino acids. The ends were cut back, 2 bases at V and 7 bases at J, with 11 bases in the middle. The germline V gene encodes CDR1 ENHRY and CDR2 SYGVKD. The CDR3 DNA sequence: TGTGCCATCAGTGAGGGCGGGGGCCGTGGCTACACCTTC. It encodes CAISEGGGRGYTF.

On this clonotype itself: Being one base from a much bigger clone, this may be a read error. This sequence joins TRBV7-9 and TRBJ1-1; 8 bases line up with TRBD1. V trimming: 11 bases; J trimming: 4 bases; junction bases outside the gene matches: 9. Germline V CDR1 and CDR2: SEHNR, FQNEAQ (reference sequence). CDR3 size: 13 residues. CDR3 nucleotides: TGTGCCGTAAACAGGGGGAGGACCACTGAAGCTTTCTTT. Its protein product is CAVNRGRTTEAFF.

V is TRBV20-1 and J is TRBJ1-4, with D possibly being TRBD1 (6 bases). Germline-derived CDR1 and CDR2 are DFQATT and SNEGSKA (reference sequence). CDR3 size: 13 residues. The germline V and J ends were trimmed by 6 bases and 7 bases, with 15 bases remaining between them. CDR3 in DNA: TGCAGTGCCAGGGGTCCTTGGCGTGAAAAACTGTTTTTT. Its translation is CSARGPWREKLFF.

This clonotype has more than one count but fewer than ten. A junction boundary mismatches the germline segment, possibly from a read error. The genes are TRBV10-3 and TRBJ1-1; D is unresolved. Per germline, CDR1 ENHRY and CDR2 SYGVKD. The CDR3 consists of 15 residues. The CDR3 nucleotides are TGTGCCAGCAGTGACTACGACAATAAGAACACTGAAGCTTTCTTT. This sequence encodes CASSDYDNKNTEAFF.

The rearrangement links TRBV20-1 to TRBJ1-1; 8 nucleotides match TRBD1. V was clipped by 2 bases and J by 4 bases; unmatched bases: 3. CDR3 size: 13 residues. Germline-derived CDR1 and CDR2 are DFQATT and SNEGSKA (reference sequence). CDR3 sequence (DNA): TGCAGTGCTAGATCTACAGGGGGCACTGAAGCTTTCTTT. Its protein is CSARSTGGTEAFF.

On this clonotype: One end of the junction varies from germline; a read error may be responsible. The CDR3 reads CASSQRTSAYEQYF. CDR3 DNA: TGCGCCAGCAGCCAGCGGACTAGCGCCTACGAGCAGTACTTC. This chain links TRBV7-9 with TRBJ2-7; 9 nucleotides align to TRBD2. Per the germline V gene, CDR1 is SEHNR and CDR2 is FQNEAQ (reference sequence). The CDR3 has 14 residues.

This chain connects TRBV20-1 to TRBJ2-5, with TRBD2 identical over 8 bases. The CDR3 consists of 14 residues. From germline, CDR1 is DFQATT and CDR2 SNEGSKA (reference sequence). V lost 2 bases and J lost 3; bases outside the gene matches: 5. The DNA for the CDR3 is TGCAGTGCTAGATCGTTAGCGGGAAAAGAGACCCAGTACTTC. Protein sequence: CSARSLAGKETQYF.

This clonotype has a count of ten or more. The chain combines TRBV29-1 with TRBJ1-1, with a weak D call TRBD1 (6 bases). The CDR3 consists of 15 residues. Germline V CDR1 and CDR2: SQVTM, ANQGSEA. V dropped 2 bases and J dropped 4 bases, with 17 bases sitting between them. The CDR3 DNA follows: TGCAGCGTTGAAAAGGGCACTACAGGGTTCACTGAAGCTTTCTTT. Amino acid sequence: CSVEKGTTGFTEAFF.

The rearrangement links TRBV6-5 to TRBJ1-1; D may be TRBD1 (6 bases). CDR3 size: 15 residues. Germline V gene data show CDR1 as MNHEY and CDR2 as SVGAGI. The V gene lost 4 bases and the J gene lost 4 bases, with 16 bases spanning the gap. This CDR3 is CASSLFPGAPTEAFF. CDR3 coding DNA: TGTGCCAGCAGTTTATTCCCGGGGGCGCCCACTGAAGCTTTCTTT.

This clonotype has just a few counts. V gene TRBV9 combines with J gene TRBJ1-3; 7 nucleotides agree with TRBD1. Trimming took 3 bases from V and 3 from J; bases not matched to a gene: 6. Germline assignment: CDR1 SGDLS and CDR2 YYNGEE. This CDR3 region has 15 residues. In DNA, the CDR3 is TGTGCCAGCAGCGGTCCGGGGACAGTTGGAAACACCATATATTTT. As protein: CASSGPGTVGNTIYF.

This CDR3 reads CASSYLGNQPQHF. The DNA for the CDR3 is TGTGCCAGCAGTTACTTGGGCAATCAGCCCCAGCATTTT. J is TRBJ1-5 and V is TRBV6-5; no reliable D call. Germline-derived CDR1 and CDR2 are MNHEY and SVGAGI. CDR3 length equals 13 residues. Trimming pared 1 base from V and 2 bases from J, leaving 3 bases between.